A selection of T cell receptor beta chains follows, all from one sample in a study of T cell changes during pregnancy in multiple sclerosis. Here immunoSEQ multiplex PCR was the method, and the copy in TCRdb shows in-frame clones only, minus some. The sample yields 45,000 to 60,000 clones, around 92% seen once. The sample consisted of CD4+ T cells from peripheral blood mononuclear cells, taken in the second trimester of pregnancy. These receptors were collected from a female donor with multiple sclerosis, enrolled in a pregnancy study. Each CDR3 is given with its conserved first and last residue. D genes are given only for firm matches. The size entry is marked missing in some rows and otherwise reads once, few, many or a size class.

>.|TRBV18|.|TRBJ1-2|16
CASSLSTGIANYGYTF
TGTGCCAGCTCACTCTCCACAGGGATCGCTAACTATGGCTACACCTTC
>.|TRBV4-1|.|TRBJ1-1|12
CASSQGQFEAFF
TGCGCCAGCAGCCAAGGACAGTTTGAAGCTTTCTTT
>.|TRBV19|.|TRBJ2-6|18
CASSIDPLGGEGANVLTF
TGTGCCAGTAGTATAGATCCATTAGGGGGGGAGGGGGCCAACGTCCTGACTTTC
>.|TRBV28|TRBD2|TRBJ2-2|16
CASSTRLRGVTGELFF
TGTGCCAGCAGTACTAGACTCCGGGGGGTTACCGGGGAGCTGTTTTTT
>.|TRBV6-6|TRBD2|TRBJ2-1|16
CASSGGSGSSYNEQFF
TGTGCCAGCAGCGGGGGGAGCGGGAGCTCCTACAATGAGCAGTTCTTC
>.|TRBV7-9|.|TRBJ2-1|12
CASSFQGNEQFF
TGTGCCAGCAGCTTCCAGGGGAATGAGCAGTTCTTC
>.|TRBV29-1|.|TRBJ2-7|13
CSVEETSVNEQYF
TGCAGCGTTGAAGAAACCTCAGTCAACGAGCAGTACTTC
>.|TRBV4-2|TRBD1|TRBJ1-2|16
CASSQDIGQGARGYTF
TGTGCCAGCAGCCAAGATATAGGACAGGGGGCGCGAGGCTACACCTTC
>.|TRBV5-1|TRBD2|TRBJ2-5|16
CASSLADRGGQETQYF
TGCGCCAGCAGCTTGGCCGATCGGGGGGGCCAAGAGACCCAGTACTTC
>.|TRBV2|TRBD2|TRBJ2-3|15
CASSVLAGTSGMQYF
TGTGCCAGCAGTGTCCTCGCCGGGACTAGCGGGATGCAGTATTTT
>.|TRBV30|.|TRBJ2-4|12
CAWSVGGAPEYF
TGTGCCTGGAGTGTAGGGGGGGCCCCGGAGTACTTC
>.|TRBV7-9|.|TRBJ1-3|15
CASSPQGLYGNTIYF
TGTGCCAGCAGCCCCCAGGGTTTGTACGGAAACACCATATATTTT
>.|TRBV4-2|TRBD2|TRBJ2-2|18
CASSLPSGGGALTGELFF
TGTGCCAGCAGCCTCCCCAGCGGCGGGGGGGCCCTCACCGGGGAGCTGTTTTTT
>.|TRBV19|.|TRBJ2-7|15
CASSSRAFSSYEQYF
TGTGCCAGTAGTTCCAGGGCGTTCAGCTCCTACGAGCAGTACTTC
>.|TRBV4-1|.|TRBJ1-4|16
CASSQEMRGTYEKLFF
TGCGCCAGCAGCCAAGAAATGAGGGGGACGTATGAAAAACTGTTTTTT
>.|TRBV5-1|.|TRBJ1-2|13
CASSLSGQGGYTF
TGCGCCAGCAGCTTATCAGGTCAGGGTGGCTACACCTTC
>.|TRBV25-1|.|TRBJ2-2|16
CASSAGVSYGGRELFF
TGTGCCAGCAGCGCGGGCGTCTCCTACGGTGGCCGGGAGCTGTTTTTT
>.|TRBV19|.|TRBJ1-1|13
CASSIREDTEAFF
TGTGCCAGTAGTATCCGGGAGGACACTGAAGCTTTCTTT
>.|TRBV7-2|TRBD2|TRBJ2-5|16
CASSPHSGGEGETQYF
TGTGCCAGCAGCCCACATAGCGGGGGGGAGGGAGAGACCCAGTACTTC
>once|TRBV7-2|TRBD1|TRBJ2-2|16
CASSLYGQGNTGELFF
TGTGCCAGCAGCCTATATGGACAGGGGAACACCGGGGAGCTGTTTTTT
>.|TRBV5-4|.|TRBJ1-5|16
CASSFFRGKGNQPQHF
TGTGCCAGCAGTTTTTTCAGAGGGAAAGGCAATCAGCCCCAGCATTTT
>.|TRBV29-1|.|TRBJ1-5|11
CSDRAVQPQHF
TGCAGCGACAGGGCGGTTCAGCCCCAGCATTTT
>.|TRBV9|TRBD2|TRBJ2-1|14
CASSTRGGASEQFF
TGTGCCAGCAGCACCCGCGGGGGGGCCAGTGAGCAGTTCTTC
>once|TRBV28|TRBD1|TRBJ1-1|16
CASSRTGVLMNTEAFF
TGTGCCAGCAGTCGGACAGGGGTCCTTATGAACACTGAAGCTTTCTTT
>few|TRBV28|TRBD1|TRBJ1-1|15
CASSTPGTGDTEAFF
TGTGCCAGCAGTACACCCGGGACAGGGGACACTGAAGCTTTCTTT
>once|TRBV11-3|.|TRBJ1-1|12
CASSLDAGEAFF
TGTGCCAGCAGCTTAGACGCGGGTGAAGCTTTCTTT
>once|TRBV7-9|TRBD1|TRBJ2-1|16
CASSSGQGGRYNEQFF
TGTGCCAGCAGCTCAGGACAGGGGGGTCGATACAATGAGCAGTTCTTC
>.|TRBV25-1|.|TRBJ1-2|13
CASSVGAGYGYTF
TGTGCCAGCAGTGTGGGGGCGGGCTATGGCTACACCTTC